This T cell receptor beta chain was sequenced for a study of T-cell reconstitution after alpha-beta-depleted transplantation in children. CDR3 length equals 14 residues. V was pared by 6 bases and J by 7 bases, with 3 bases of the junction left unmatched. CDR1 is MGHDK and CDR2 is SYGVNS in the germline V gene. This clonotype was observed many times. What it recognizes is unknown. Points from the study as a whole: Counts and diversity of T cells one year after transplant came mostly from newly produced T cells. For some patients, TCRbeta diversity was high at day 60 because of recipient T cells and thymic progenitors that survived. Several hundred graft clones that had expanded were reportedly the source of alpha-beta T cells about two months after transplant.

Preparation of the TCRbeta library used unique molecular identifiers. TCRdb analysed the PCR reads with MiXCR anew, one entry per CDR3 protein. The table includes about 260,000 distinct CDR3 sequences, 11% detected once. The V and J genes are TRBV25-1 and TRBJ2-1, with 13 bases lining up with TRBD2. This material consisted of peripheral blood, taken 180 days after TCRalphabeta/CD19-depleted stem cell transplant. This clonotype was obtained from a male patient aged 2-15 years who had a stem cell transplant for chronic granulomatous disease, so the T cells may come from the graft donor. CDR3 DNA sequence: TGTGCCAGCAGACTAGCGGGAGGGCCGAATGAGCAGTTCTTC. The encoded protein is CASRLAGGPNEQFF.